Listed below are T cell receptor beta chains from one sample, sequenced in a study of regulatory T cells in long-lasting Graves disease. TCRdb passed the multiplex PCR reads through MiXCR, listing each CDR3 protein once. The repertoire holds roughly 300,000 distinct CDR3 sequences, with roughly a fifth as singletons. The source material was peripheral blood mononuclear cells (PBMCs), sampled when the disease was refractory, from a patient treated with antithyroid drugs. Source of these receptors: a female donor with Graves disease. The conserved cysteine and the conserved F or W are not part of the CDR3 here. Expanded clones get a size class; other rows say once, few or many, or leave the size out.

size	V	CDR3
NA	TRBV29-1	SVVAGYNEQF
NA	TRBV29-1	SVRRTSDEQF
many	TRBV28	ASITRTAKVPRYGYT
once	TRBV7-2	ASSLVFGRLSYNEQF
many	TRBV20-1	SARDLYYRDSNQPQH
few	TRBV10-3	AISELERYEQY
NA	TRBV4-1	ASSQAGTGGDEQY
few	TRBV5-4	ASSLAGSFQETQY
NA	TRBV7-6	ASSPADFYGYT
NA	TRBV19	ASSNPSGRTEGSLYGYT
NA	TRBV28	ASSSRDKGGTDTQY
NA	TRBV6-1	ASALAGGREQF